This TCR beta chain appears in the sequencing data of a study of shared clonotypes between healthy human individuals. This CDR3 has 16 amino acids. CDR1 and CDR2 from the germline V gene are MDHEN and SYDVKM. Trimming took off 5 bases at V and 0 bases at J, with 14 bases between the two ends. A split of CD4+ cells into CD45RA+ naive and CD45RA-negative memory subsets was performed. Using immunoSEQ multiplex PCR, the repertoire was profiled, and TCRdb retains in-frame clones only, with some absent. This table holds over a million clones, about four fifths found once. The receptor was isolated from a man between 18 and 35 years old in good health. Some clones in this sample may be carry-over from other donors' samples. The sample consisted of memory CD4+ T cells from PBMCs. Subset noted: CD45RA-negative fraction. This sequence joins TRBV28 and TRBJ1-5; no firm D call. CDR3 residues: CASSLPQVYSNQPQHF. For the CDR3, the DNA is TGTGCCAGCAGTCTACCGCAGGTCTATAGCAATCAGCCCCAGCATTTT.